Described below is a single TCR beta chain sequence and its context. Its antigen is as yet unknown. The data stem from a study of T cells in Graves' hyperthyroidism and ophthalmopathy. For the study at large: Peripheral blood was acquired at first diagnosis, ahead of any therapy whatsoever. General study results and limits: Stable hyperthyroidism was separated from ophthalmopathy by a model based on 13 V-J features.

The source material, RNA transcripts, was used to amplify TCR beta CDR3 regions. The HTBI set primed first-round TCR CDR3 RT-PCR. One entry per CDR3 protein, called by TCRdb with MiXCR from the multiplex PCR reads. The data hold a few hundred thousand distinct CDR3 sequences, with around 15% observed a single time. Together with thyroid ultrasound, orbital computed tomography, serum thyroxine and TRAb, clinical symptoms were used for diagnoses. The source of the PBMCs was around 10 ml of fresh peripheral blood. This clonotype was obtained from a woman in her fifties or sixties with Graves' ophthalmopathy. Sequences were obtained from blood.

CDR3 sequence (DNA): TGTGCCAGCAGCGTTAGTAGTGACAGTACCTTCAATTCACCCCTCCACTTT. This sequence encodes CASSVSSDSTFNSPLHF. The rearrangement links TRBV7-3 to TRBJ1-6; D perhaps matches TRBD1 (5 bases). The CDR3 sequence is 17 residues long. Germline CDR1 is SGHTA and CDR2 is FQGTGA. V lost 5 bases and J lost 7, with 21 bases in between.